This TCR beta chain was captured in a study of T cell changes during pregnancy in multiple sclerosis. CDR1 is LNHDA and CDR2 is SQIVND in the germline V gene (reference sequence). Germline trimming cut 3 bases from V and 0 bases from J; bases unmatched to any gene: 19. The CDR3 has 22 residues. The repertoire was sequenced with immunoSEQ multiplex PCR; TCRdb's copy has only in-frame clones and lacks some. The top ten clones hold roughly 6.1% of a sample with 20,000 to 25,000 clones, about 93% of them seen once. The material sequenced was CD8+ T cells from peripheral blood mononuclear cells, taken in the third trimester of pregnancy. The chain uses TRBV19 and TRBJ2-2; 10 bases line up with TRBD2. This clonotype originated in a female donor with multiple sclerosis, enrolled in a pregnancy study. The CDR3 here is CASSILGVLAGALLPNTGELFF. CDR3 sequence (DNA): TGTGCCAGTAGTATTCTTGGGGTCCTAGCGGGGGCCCTTCTTCCGAACACCGGGGAGCTGTTTTTT.